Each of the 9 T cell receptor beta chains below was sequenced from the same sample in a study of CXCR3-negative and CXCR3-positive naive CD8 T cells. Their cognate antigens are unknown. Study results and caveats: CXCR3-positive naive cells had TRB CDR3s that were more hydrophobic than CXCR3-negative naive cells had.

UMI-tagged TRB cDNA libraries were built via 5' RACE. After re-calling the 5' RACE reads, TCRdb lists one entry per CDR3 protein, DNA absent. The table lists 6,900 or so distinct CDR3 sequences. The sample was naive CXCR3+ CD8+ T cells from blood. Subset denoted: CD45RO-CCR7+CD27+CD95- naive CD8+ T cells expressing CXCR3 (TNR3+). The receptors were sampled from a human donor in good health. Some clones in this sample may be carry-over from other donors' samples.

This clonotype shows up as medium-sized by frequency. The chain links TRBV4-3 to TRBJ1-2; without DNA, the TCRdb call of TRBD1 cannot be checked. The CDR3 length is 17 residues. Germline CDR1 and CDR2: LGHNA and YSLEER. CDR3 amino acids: CASSQGRQGAPGYGYTF.

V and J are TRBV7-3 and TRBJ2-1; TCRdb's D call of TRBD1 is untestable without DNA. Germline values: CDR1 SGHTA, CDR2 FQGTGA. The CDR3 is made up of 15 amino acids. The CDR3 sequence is CASSFPLGGGNEQFF.

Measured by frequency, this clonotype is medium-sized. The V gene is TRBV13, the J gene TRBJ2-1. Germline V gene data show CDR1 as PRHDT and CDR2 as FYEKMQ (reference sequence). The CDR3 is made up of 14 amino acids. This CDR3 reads CASSLEVSYNEQFF.

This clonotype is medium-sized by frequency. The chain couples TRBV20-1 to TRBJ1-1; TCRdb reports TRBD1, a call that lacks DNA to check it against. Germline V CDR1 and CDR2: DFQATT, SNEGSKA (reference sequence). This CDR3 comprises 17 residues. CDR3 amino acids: CSARDFPGGEENTEAFF.

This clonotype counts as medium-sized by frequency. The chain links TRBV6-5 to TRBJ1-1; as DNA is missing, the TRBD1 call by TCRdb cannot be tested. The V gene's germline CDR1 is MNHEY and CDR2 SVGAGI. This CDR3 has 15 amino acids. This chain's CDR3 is CASSYSSSGVREAFF.

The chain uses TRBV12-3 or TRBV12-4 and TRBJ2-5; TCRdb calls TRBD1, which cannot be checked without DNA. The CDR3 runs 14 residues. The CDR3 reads CASSRPGGEETQYF.

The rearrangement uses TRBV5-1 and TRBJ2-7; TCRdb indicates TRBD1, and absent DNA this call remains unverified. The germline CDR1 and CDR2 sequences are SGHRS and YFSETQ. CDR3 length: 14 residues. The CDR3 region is CASSWGTGVYEQYF.

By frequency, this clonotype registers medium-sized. CDR3 protein: CASSHQDEQFF. This sequence joins TRBV7-9 and TRBJ2-1. The germline V gene has CDR1 SEHNR and CDR2 FQNEAQ (reference sequence). The CDR3 totals 11 residues.

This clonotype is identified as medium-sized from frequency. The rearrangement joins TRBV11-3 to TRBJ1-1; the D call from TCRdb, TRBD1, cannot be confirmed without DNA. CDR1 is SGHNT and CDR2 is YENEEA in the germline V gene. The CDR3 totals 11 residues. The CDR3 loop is CASSPGTEAFF. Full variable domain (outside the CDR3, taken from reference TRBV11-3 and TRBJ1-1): EAGVVQSPRYKIIEKKQPVAFWCNPISGHNTLYWYLQNLGQGPELLIRYENEEAVDDSQLPKDRFSAERLKGVDSTLKIQPAELGDSAVYLCASSPGTEAFFGQGTRLTVV.